Presented here are 10 T cell receptor beta chains from one specimen sequenced in a study of blood T cells in healthy people across ages. Through a sample-barcoded 5' primer and a J-beta primer mix, a second PCR was run for about 7 to 12 cycles. TCRdb re-analysed the 5' RACE reads in MiXCR, keeping a single row per CDR3 protein. The repertoire holds around 1.5 million distinct CDR3 sequences, approximately 59% seen once, with 5% to 7% in the top ten. Sample: blood. The receptors come from a man younger than 30 in good health.

This chain links TRBV2 with TRBJ1-2, with a possible D match to TRBD1 (6 bases). Per germline, CDR1 SNHLY and CDR2 FYNNEI. V was clipped by 3 bases and J by 3 bases, with 11 bases between them. The CDR3 consists of 14 residues. CDR3 nucleotide sequence: TGTGCCAGCAGTGAGGACAGAAGCTACTATGGCTACACCTTC. Protein sequence: CASSEDRSYYGYTF.

The V call is TRBV27, the J call TRBJ1-4; D gene unclear. The CDR3 consists of 14 residues. Trimming pared 4 bases from V and 7 bases from J, leaving 13 bases between. Germline V gene data show CDR1 as MNHEY and CDR2 as SMNVEV (reference sequence). This chain's CDR3 is CASSSLSVGEKLFF. The CDR3, as DNA: TGTGCCAGCAGTTCCCTTTCAGTGGGTGAAAAACTGTTTTTT.

This clonotype was seen a few times. The chain uses TRBV10-3 and TRBJ1-3; 7 positions agree with TRBD1. Unmatched junction bases numbered 2, after V lost 4 bases and J lost 2 bases. The CDR3 loop spans 14 amino acids. The germline V gene encodes CDR1 ENHRY and CDR2 SYGVKD. CDR3 nucleotides: TGTGCCATCAGTGGACAGGGCCCTGGAAACACCATATATTTT. This sequence encodes CAISGQGPGNTIYF.

The CDR3 coding sequence is TGTGCCAGCAGCTTAGCGCCATGGGACAGGGGGCAAGAGACCCAGTACTTC. This translates into CASSLAPWDRGQETQYF. This sequence joins TRBV7-2 and TRBJ2-5, with TRBD1 matching over 11 bases. The germline gives CDR1 SGHTA, CDR2 FQGNSA. Trimming removed 0 bases from V and 2 bases from J; junction bases left unmatched: 5. This CDR3 is 17 amino acids long.

The chain has TRBV4-1 and TRBJ1-5; D call uncertain. There are 17 residues in the CDR3. V was shortened by 1 base and J by 0 bases, with 13 bases between the two germline ends. Germline CDR1 and CDR2: MGHRA and YSYEKL. The CDR3 nucleotides read TGCGCCAGCAGCCAAGTTCTGGCCCCGTATAGCAATCAGCCCCAGCATTTT. Protein sequence: CASSQVLAPYSNQPQHF.

The CDR3 spells CASSPGGTGGIYSNQPQHF. The CDR3 region has the DNA TGTGCCAGCAGCCCTGGGGGGACAGGGGGAATTTATAGCAATCAGCCCCAGCATTTT. V and J are TRBV4-2 and TRBJ1-5; 11 bases fit TRBD1. V gave up 4 bases and J gave up 0 bases; unmatched junction bases: 11. The V gene's germline CDR1 is LGHNA and CDR2 YNFKEQ. There are 19 residues in the CDR3.

There are a few counts of this clonotype. The chain has TRBV29-1 and TRBJ2-3; D is unclear. Germline-derived CDR1 and CDR2 are SQVTM and ANQGSEA. CDR3 length equals 14 residues. The V end lost 3 bases, the J end lost 0 bases, and 10 bases lay between the germline ends. As DNA, the CDR3 is TGCAGCGTTGATAAAGGGCAGAGCACAGATACGCAGTATTTT. Protein sequence: CSVDKGQSTDTQYF.

This rearrangement joins TRBV6-6 to TRBJ1-2; perhaps TRBD1 as D (5 bases). The CDR3 has 15 amino acids. Per the germline V gene, CDR1 is MNHNY and CDR2 is SVGAGI (reference sequence). With 0 bases removed from V and 4 bases from J, the gap between germline ends came to 12 bases. CDR3 region: CASSYSLGVSYGYTF. CDR3 in DNA: TGTGCCAGCAGTTACTCGTTAGGGGTTAGCTATGGCTACACCTTC.

The rearrangement joins TRBV7-2 to TRBJ2-3; TRBD2 matches 7 bases. Losses at the gene ends were 3 bases for V and 3 bases for J; bases not matched to a gene: 6. Germline CDR1 and CDR2: SGHTA and FQGNSA. This CDR3 spans 15 amino acids. The CDR3 bases are TGTGCCAGCAGCTTTGGGCGGGGGACGACAGATACGCAGTATTTT. The encoded protein is CASSFGRGTTDTQYF.

V is TRBV10-3 and J is TRBJ1-1; 7 positions agree with TRBD1. CDR3 size: 13 residues. V dropped 3 bases and J dropped 7; count of bases not matched to a gene: 5. CDR1 is ENHRY, CDR2 SYGVKD, per germline. This CDR3 reads CAISENRGGEAFF. Written as DNA, the CDR3 is TGTGCCATCAGTGAAAACAGGGGCGGTGAAGCTTTCTTT.